A selection of T cell receptor beta chains follows, all from one sample in a study of CD8 T cells in Susac syndrome. MiXCR was run by TCRdb on the immunoSEQ multiplex PCR reads, yielding one entry per CDR3 protein. Of around 200,000 distinct CDR3 sequences in the sample, almost 96% were seen once. The sample comprised CD4+ T cells from PBMCs. The receptor set was obtained from a human donor with Susac syndrome. Each CDR3 is given with its conserved first and last residue.

J gene	V gene	CDR3 protein
TRBJ2-7	TRBV12-3/TRBV12-4	CASSPRLAGYYEQYF
TRBJ1-1	TRBV27	CASSRGNTEAFF
TRBJ1-2	TRBV7-6	CASSLAAGLDYGYTF
TRBJ1-6	TRBV3-1	CASSQDIYSPLHF
TRBJ2-1	TRBV2	CASSGIIGAKRGEYNEQFF
TRBJ2-2	TRBV27	CASSLFGPDTGELFF
TRBJ1-1	TRBV30	CAWPAQGQGTKNTEAFF
TRBJ2-1	TRBV19	CATGGLEEQFF
TRBJ1-1	TRBV20-1	CSARGGRDTEAFF
TRBJ2-7	TRBV30	CAWTPGLAPYEQYF
TRBJ2-1	TRBV11-2	CASTPSGVYNEQFF
TRBJ1-3	TRBV30	CAWSSRIGPGNTIYF
TRBJ2-5	TRBV11-2	CASSLLGGSIETQYF
TRBJ2-7	TRBV27	CASSFAQGARNYEQYF
TRBJ2-3	TRBV29-1	CSVERSAGSSTDTQYF
TRBJ2-3	TRBV12-3/TRBV12-4	CASSSLPGLKADTQYF
TRBJ1-1	TRBV20-1	CSAGGFGNTEAFF
TRBJ2-7	TRBV20-1	CSALSERAGDYEQYF
TRBJ2-3	TRBV20-1	CSAKSGGRTDTQYF
TRBJ1-2	TRBV2	CASSDRTRVNYGYTF
TRBJ2-1	TRBV20-1	CSASWTSRGNEQFF
TRBJ2-7	TRBV7-2	CASSGQGAREQYF
TRBJ2-3	TRBV29-1	CSVQQGPSDTQYF
TRBJ1-1	TRBV5-6	CASRPTGRGTEAFF
TRBJ1-6	TRBV14	CASSQEGDWSPLHF
TRBJ1-1	TRBV29-1	CSVDVGTGGAKAFF
TRBJ1-1	TRBV25-1	CASSDPGGNTEAFF
TRBJ1-5	TRBV28	CASRLGGARQPQHF
TRBJ2-7	TRBV4-3	CASSQWVRAGGYEQYF
TRBJ2-5	TRBV6-5	CASSYGRGGSETQYF
TRBJ2-7	TRBV30	CAWSVSGDEQYF
TRBJ1-2	TRBV27	CASSLDPRVYGYTF
TRBJ1-1	TRBV6-1	CASKDGREGTEAFF
TRBJ2-2	TRBV19	CASSIDWRTGELFF
TRBJ2-1	TRBV29-1	CSVLRGALDNEQFF
TRBJ2-3	TRBV12-3/TRBV12-4	CASSGRARDRSDTQYF
TRBJ1-1	TRBV20-1	CSARFLGTEAFF
TRBJ1-5	TRBV7-9	CASSFDSWQPQHF
TRBJ1-6	TRBV20-1	CSARPGILNSPLHF
TRBJ2-3	TRBV6-6	CASIVDPATDTQYF
TRBJ1-2	TRBV30	CAWSITALVSYTF
TRBJ1-5	TRBV5-1	CASSLATGTGQPQHF
TRBJ1-1	TRBV14	CASSPAKGITEAFF
TRBJ2-6	TRBV20-1	CSASAGAGANVLTF
TRBJ2-6	TRBV7-9	CASTRPSGANVLTF
TRBJ2-1	TRBV29-1	CSVVRDAGGYNEQFF
TRBJ2-5	TRBV20-1	CSAKRTGVETQYF
TRBJ2-3	TRBV10-3	CAISPGGQADTQYF
TRBJ1-5	TRBV5-8	CASSFATGTQHF
TRBJ2-6	TRBV20-1	CSARRDSGANVLTF
TRBJ2-3	TRBV6-5	CASAALTDTQYF
TRBJ1-3	TRBV30	CAWSVTGPGNTIYF